Listed below are T cell receptor beta chains from one sample, sequenced in a study of radiation and T cells in renal cell carcinoma. Method: immunoSEQ multiplex PCR; TCRdb's copy keeps in-frame clones and lacks some. This table holds 130,000 to 150,000 clones, 70% to 90% found once. The sample was blood, taken from a patient whose treatment included radiotherapy and nephrectomy. Receptors originate from a woman in her fifties or sixties with renal cell carcinoma. Both conserved end residues are part of each CDR3. Each record gives: V gene, J gene, D gene, clone size, CDR3 DNA, CDR3 protein. A D gene is named only where the DNA matches it firmly. Where a row states a size, it is once, few, many or the class of an expanded clone; other rows omit it.

v_gene: TRBV14; j_gene: TRBJ1-6; d_gene: NA; abundance: NA; CDR3nt: TGTGCCAGCAGCCAAAGGAGCTCCTATAATTCACCCCTCCACTTT; CDR3aa: CASSQRSSYNSPLHF
v_gene: TRBV9; j_gene: TRBJ1-2; d_gene: NA; abundance: NA; CDR3nt: TGTGCCAGCAGCGTAGGAGAAGCGGGGGGCTACACCTTC; CDR3aa: CASSVGEAGGYTF
v_gene: TRBV2; j_gene: TRBJ1-6; d_gene: NA; abundance: NA; CDR3nt: TGTGCCACGAATAGGGGAATGGGTACTTCACCCCTCCACTTT; CDR3aa: CATNRGMGTSPLHF
v_gene: TRBV7-8; j_gene: TRBJ2-2; d_gene: NA; abundance: NA; CDR3nt: TGTGCCAGCAGCTTCCCCGCGGCGATGAACACCGGGGAGCTGTTTTTT; CDR3aa: CASSFPAAMNTGELFF
v_gene: TRBV5-6; j_gene: TRBJ1-4; d_gene: NA; abundance: many; CDR3nt: TGTGCCAGCAGCTTGTTTTGGGGGGCAAGGGAAAAACTGTTTTTT; CDR3aa: CASSLFWGAREKLFF
v_gene: TRBV5-4; j_gene: TRBJ1-1; d_gene: NA; abundance: NA; CDR3nt: TGTGCCAGCAGCTTGGCCGGGGGCTCCAACACTGAAGCTTTCTTT; CDR3aa: CASSLAGGSNTEAFF
v_gene: TRBV13; j_gene: TRBJ1-2; d_gene: NA; abundance: NA; CDR3nt: TGTGCCAGCAGTTCAACTAAGACAGGCCAGACTAACTATGGCTACACCTTC; CDR3aa: CASSSTKTGQTNYGYTF
v_gene: TRBV5-4; j_gene: TRBJ1-1; d_gene: NA; abundance: NA; CDR3nt: TGTGCCAGCAGCCGGAAACGCTTTAGTCCGCTGAACACTGAAGCTTTCTTT; CDR3aa: CASSRKRFSPLNTEAFF
v_gene: TRBV5-8; j_gene: TRBJ1-2; d_gene: NA; abundance: once; CDR3nt: TGTGCCAGCAGACACAAAGGGGGGAACTATGGCTACACCTTC; CDR3aa: CASRHKGGNYGYTF
v_gene: TRBV21-1; j_gene: TRBJ2-7; d_gene: NA; abundance: NA; CDR3nt: TGTGCCAGCAGCAAAGCGCAGGGCGAGCAGTACTTC; CDR3aa: CASSKAQGEQYF
v_gene: TRBV10-3; j_gene: TRBJ1-2; d_gene: TRBD1; abundance: NA; CDR3nt: TGTGCCATCAGTGAGCCGGGACAGGGCTCTGGCTACACCTTC; CDR3aa: CAISEPGQGSGYTF
v_gene: TRBV11-2; j_gene: TRBJ2-7; d_gene: NA; abundance: NA; CDR3nt: TGTGCCAGCAGCTTAGGGTGGAGCTCTGGCGAGCAGTACTTC; CDR3aa: CASSLGWSSGEQYF
v_gene: TRBV6-5; j_gene: TRBJ1-4; d_gene: NA; abundance: once; CDR3nt: TGTGCCAGCAGCGCCTCTCGAGCGGCTAATGAAAAACTGTTTTTT; CDR3aa: CASSASRAANEKLFF
v_gene: TRBV7-8; j_gene: TRBJ1-1; d_gene: NA; abundance: NA; CDR3nt: TGTGCCAGCAGCTTAGGGGTCCGTGTTGTCGGGGGAGCTTTCTTT; CDR3aa: CASSLGVRVVGGAFF
v_gene: TRBV5-4; j_gene: TRBJ1-2; d_gene: NA; abundance: NA; CDR3nt: TGTGCCAGCAGCTTGGTCGGACAGAGCTATGGCTACACCTTC; CDR3aa: CASSLVGQSYGYTF
v_gene: TRBV4-1; j_gene: TRBJ1-4; d_gene: NA; abundance: NA; CDR3nt: TGCGCCAGCAGCCAAGGACCGGGACGGCGGGAAAAACTGTTTTTT; CDR3aa: CASSQGPGRREKLFF
v_gene: TRBV29-1; j_gene: TRBJ2-1; d_gene: TRBD1; abundance: once; CDR3nt: TGCAGCGAACGACAGGGTTACAATGAGCAGTTCTTC; CDR3aa: CSERQGYNEQFF
v_gene: TRBV18; j_gene: TRBJ2-1; d_gene: NA; abundance: NA; CDR3nt: TGTGCCAGCTCCCCCCCTTCGAGGGACTCCTACAATGAGCAGTTCTTC; CDR3aa: CASSPPSRDSYNEQFF
v_gene: TRBV6-6; j_gene: TRBJ2-5; d_gene: NA; abundance: once; CDR3nt: TGTGCCAGCAGTTATCAGGGGGAGGGGGAGACCCAGTACTTC; CDR3aa: CASSYQGEGETQYF
v_gene: TRBV19; j_gene: TRBJ2-5; d_gene: NA; abundance: NA; CDR3nt: TGTGCCAGTAGTATCTGGGGCCAAGAGACCCAGTACTTC; CDR3aa: CASSIWGQETQYF
v_gene: TRBV14; j_gene: TRBJ2-1; d_gene: NA; abundance: NA; CDR3nt: TGTGCCAGCAGCCAAGGGCAGTATGAGCAGTTCTTC; CDR3aa: CASSQGQYEQFF
v_gene: TRBV4-3; j_gene: TRBJ1-1; d_gene: NA; abundance: NA; CDR3nt: TGCGCCAGCAGCCAAGCGGGGAACACTGAAGCTTTCTTT; CDR3aa: CASSQAGNTEAFF
v_gene: TRBV7-2; j_gene: TRBJ1-1; d_gene: NA; abundance: NA; CDR3nt: TGTGCCAGCAGCTTAGTTCAGGGGCGGACTGAAGCTTTCTTT; CDR3aa: CASSLVQGRTEAFF
v_gene: TRBV5-1; j_gene: TRBJ1-2; d_gene: NA; abundance: NA; CDR3nt: TGCGCCAGCCGCGCCTCTAACTATGGCTACACCTTC; CDR3aa: CASRASNYGYTF
v_gene: TRBV10-3; j_gene: TRBJ2-3; d_gene: NA; abundance: once; CDR3nt: TGTGCCATCAGTGGGACACCCACAGATACGCAGTATTTT; CDR3aa: CAISGTPTDTQYF
v_gene: TRBV10-2; j_gene: TRBJ2-3; d_gene: NA; abundance: NA; CDR3nt: TGCGCCAGCAGGGGACTCGAAGATACGCAGTATTTT; CDR3aa: CASRGLEDTQYF
v_gene: TRBV10-3; j_gene: TRBJ1-5; d_gene: NA; abundance: NA; CDR3nt: TGTGCCATCGGCAGGGATAGCAATCAGCCCCAGCATTTT; CDR3aa: CAIGRDSNQPQHF
v_gene: TRBV6-1; j_gene: TRBJ2-5; d_gene: NA; abundance: NA; CDR3nt: TGTGCCAGCAGTGTGAACACAAGATTGGAGACCCAGTACTTC; CDR3aa: CASSVNTRLETQYF
v_gene: TRBV2; j_gene: TRBJ2-3; d_gene: NA; abundance: once; CDR3nt: TGTGCCAGCAGTGTTCCCCCGGGGGGTGTAGGGGGCGCAGATACGCAGTATTTT; CDR3aa: CASSVPPGGVGGADTQYF
v_gene: TRBV5-1; j_gene: TRBJ2-7; d_gene: NA; abundance: NA; CDR3nt: TGCGCCAGCAGCTTGGGAGGGGATCAGCGCGAGCAGTACTTC; CDR3aa: CASSLGGDQREQYF
v_gene: TRBV15; j_gene: TRBJ1-4; d_gene: NA; abundance: once; CDR3nt: TGTGCCACCAGCAGAGGATCGGGCCTCTGGGACGAAAAACTGTTTTTT; CDR3aa: CATSRGSGLWDEKLFF
v_gene: TRBV6-5; j_gene: TRBJ1-6; d_gene: NA; abundance: few; CDR3nt: TGTGCCAGCAGCCCCGGTGACACGGATTCACCCCTCCACTTT; CDR3aa: CASSPGDTDSPLHF
v_gene: TRBV6-4; j_gene: TRBJ1-5; d_gene: NA; abundance: NA; CDR3nt: TGTGCCGGATCCGGACGCGCTCAGCCCCAGCATTTT; CDR3aa: CAGSGRAQPQHF
v_gene: TRBV5-8; j_gene: TRBJ2-3; d_gene: NA; abundance: NA; CDR3nt: TGTGCCAGCAGCCCCGTGGCTAGCACAGATACGCAGTATTTT; CDR3aa: CASSPVASTDTQYF
v_gene: TRBV4-1; j_gene: TRBJ2-7; d_gene: NA; abundance: NA; CDR3nt: TGCGCCAGCAGCCCGCGGACACCCTACGAGCAGTACTTC; CDR3aa: CASSPRTPYEQYF
v_gene: TRBV10-3; j_gene: TRBJ2-5; d_gene: TRBD2; abundance: NA; CDR3nt: TGTGCCATTTCCGGGACTATACAAGAGACCCAGTACTTC; CDR3aa: CAISGTIQETQYF
v_gene: TRBV5-6; j_gene: TRBJ1-1; d_gene: NA; abundance: NA; CDR3nt: TGTGCCAGCAGCTGGACAGTACCCGTCACTGAAGCTTTCTTT; CDR3aa: CASSWTVPVTEAFF
v_gene: TRBV5-4; j_gene: TRBJ1-2; d_gene: NA; abundance: NA; CDR3nt: TGTGCCAGCAGCCCCTTCGGACAGAACTATGGCTACACCTTC; CDR3aa: CASSPFGQNYGYTF
v_gene: TRBV7-8; j_gene: TRBJ2-1; d_gene: NA; abundance: NA; CDR3nt: TGTGCCAGCAGCCTCGGCCAGGGCTTCTACAATGAGCAGTTCTTC; CDR3aa: CASSLGQGFYNEQFF
v_gene: TRBV13; j_gene: TRBJ2-1; d_gene: NA; abundance: NA; CDR3nt: TGTGCCAGCAGCTCACCTTTCGGGGAATACAATGAGCAGTTCTTC; CDR3aa: CASSSPFGEYNEQFF
v_gene: TRBV5-1; j_gene: TRBJ1-3; d_gene: NA; abundance: NA; CDR3nt: TGCGCCAGCAGCTTCAACCTCATCGACTCTGGAAACACCATATATTTT; CDR3aa: CASSFNLIDSGNTIYF
v_gene: TRBV15; j_gene: TRBJ2-5; d_gene: TRBD2; abundance: NA; CDR3nt: TGTGCCACCACTCCAGGTGGTGGTGGGGAGGGACAAGAGACCCAGTACTTC; CDR3aa: CATTPGGGGEGQETQYF
v_gene: TRBV10-1; j_gene: TRBJ2-1; d_gene: TRBD2; abundance: NA; CDR3nt: TGCGCCAGCAGCCTAACTCGCGGGGGATACGATGAGCAGTTCTTC; CDR3aa: CASSLTRGGYDEQFF
v_gene: TRBV6-6; j_gene: TRBJ1-1; d_gene: TRBD1; abundance: few; CDR3nt: TGTGCCAGCAGCTTTGGACAGGGTGAGGCTTTCTTT; CDR3aa: CASSFGQGEAFF
v_gene: TRBV10-1; j_gene: TRBJ1-2; d_gene: NA; abundance: NA; CDR3nt: TGCGCCAGCAGTTACCTGTGGGGAATCTCAATCTTATACTATGGCTACACCTTC; CDR3aa: CASSYLWGISILYYGYTF
v_gene: TRBV6-1; j_gene: TRBJ2-7; d_gene: TRBD2; abundance: NA; CDR3nt: TGTGCCAGCAGTGAAGGTCCAGCGGGAGCCTACGAGCAGTACTTC; CDR3aa: CASSEGPAGAYEQYF
v_gene: TRBV29-1; j_gene: TRBJ1-4; d_gene: NA; abundance: NA; CDR3nt: TGCAGCGTTGGTGAGACAGGAAACAATGAAAAACTGTTTTTT; CDR3aa: CSVGETGNNEKLFF
v_gene: TRBV6-1; j_gene: TRBJ1-2; d_gene: NA; abundance: few; CDR3nt: TGTGCCAGCAGTGAGGGGTCTACTTATGTTGGCTACACCTTC; CDR3aa: CASSEGSTYVGYTF
v_gene: TRBV25-1; j_gene: TRBJ2-5; d_gene: TRBD1; abundance: NA; CDR3nt: TGTGCCAGCAGTGAATTTCAGGGGGCGGAGACCCAGTACTTC; CDR3aa: CASSEFQGAETQYF